The following is a T cell receptor (beta chain) sequence with its context. CDR1 is MGHRA, CDR2 YSYEKL, per germline. V shed 4 bases and J shed 7 bases, with 16 bases lying between them. This CDR3 comprises 15 residues. Original data processing: How many nucleated cells were present was estimated from reference gene primer amplification. Clones were sequenced by immunoSEQ multiplex PCR, and TCRdb holds only the in-frame ones, with some missing. The DNA gave D and trimming, while V, J and clone size come from that table. Of 55,000 to 65,000 clones listed, 75% to 95% are singletons. The data stem from a study of blood T cell repertoires in COVID-19.

The source is a woman of 80 years or more with active COVID-19. The chain combines TRBV4-1 with TRBJ1-4, with TRBD1 as a possible D gene (6 bases). The sequencing sample was made of peripheral blood. The CDR3 sequence: CASSRPGQEGEKLFF. CDR3 nucleotide sequence: TGCGCCAGCAGCCGTCCGGGACAAGAAGGTGAAAAACTGTTTTTT.